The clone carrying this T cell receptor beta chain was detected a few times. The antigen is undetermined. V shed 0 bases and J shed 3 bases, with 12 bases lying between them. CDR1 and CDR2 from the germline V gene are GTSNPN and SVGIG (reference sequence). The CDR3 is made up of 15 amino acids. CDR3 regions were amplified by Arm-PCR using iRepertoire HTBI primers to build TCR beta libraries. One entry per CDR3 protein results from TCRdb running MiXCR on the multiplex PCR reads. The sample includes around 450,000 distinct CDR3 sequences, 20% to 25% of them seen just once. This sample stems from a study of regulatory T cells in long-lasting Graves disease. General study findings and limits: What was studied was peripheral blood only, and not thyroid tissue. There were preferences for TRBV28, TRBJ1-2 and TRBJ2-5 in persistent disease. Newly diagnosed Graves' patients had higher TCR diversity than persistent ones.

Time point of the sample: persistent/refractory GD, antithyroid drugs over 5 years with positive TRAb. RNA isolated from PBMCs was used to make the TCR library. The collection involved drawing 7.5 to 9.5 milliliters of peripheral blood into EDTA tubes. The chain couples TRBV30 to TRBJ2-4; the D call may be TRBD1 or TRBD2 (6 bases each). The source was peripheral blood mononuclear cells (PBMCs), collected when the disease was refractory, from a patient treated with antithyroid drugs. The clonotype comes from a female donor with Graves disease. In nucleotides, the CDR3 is TGTGCCTGGAGTGTAGGGGGGCTCGGCAAAAACATTCAGTACTTC. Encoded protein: CAWSVGGLGKNIQYF.